Below, 3 T cell receptor beta chains from the same sample are listed, as sequenced in a study of blood T cells in healthy people across ages. Together with a sample-barcoded 5' primer, a J-beta primer mix was included in a second PCR lasting roughly 6 to 12 cycles. Using its own MiXCR run on the 5' RACE reads, TCRdb lists one record per CDR3 protein. Of hundreds of thousands of distinct CDR3 sequences detected, more than 20% appear once; the ten largest clones hold roughly 3.6%. The sequencing sample was made of blood. The receptors come from a man between 65 and 85 years old in good health.

Regarding this clonotype: The junction differs from germline at one of its ends, possibly a read error. The chain links TRBV29-1 to TRBJ2-1; possible D gene TRBD2, 7 bases. The CDR3 is 12 residues long. Germline V gene sequence: CDR1 SQVTM, CDR2 ANQGSEA. The CDR3 here is CGVAGRGGEQFF. The CDR3 coding sequence is TGCGGCGTTGCGGGGAGGGGGGGGGAGCAGTTCTTC.

This chain connects TRBV20-1 to TRBJ1-2; D uncertain. The CDR3 is 12 amino acids. V lost 3 bases, J lost 4 bases, and 9 bases lay in between. Germline loops: CDR1 DFQATT, CDR2 SNEGSKA (reference sequence). The CDR3 DNA is TGCAGTGCTAGCTCCAGAGGCTATGGCTACACCTTC. The encoded protein is CSASSRGYGYTF.

This clonotype was seen just once. Compared with germline, one end of the junction differs, possibly owing to a read error. The gene calls are TRBV6-1 and TRBJ2-2; 14 bases are a match to TRBD2. The germline gives CDR1 MNHNS, CDR2 SASEGT. The CDR3 extends over 17 amino acids. The DNA for the CDR3 is TGTGCCTGCAGGCTGACTAGCGGGAGGGCCGGAACCGGGGAGCTGTTTTTT. Protein: CACRLTSGRAGTGELFF.